What follows describes a single T cell receptor beta chain. The data derive from a study of blood T cell repertoires in COVID-19. The wider study: In each case, the material was cDNA or gDNA derived from T cells, B-cell-depleted T cells, or PBMCs.

CDR1 and CDR2 (germline): MGHDK, SYGVNS. Trimming cost V 5 bases and J 3 bases, with 5 bases left between them. This CDR3 has 11 amino acids. Data came from immunoSEQ multiplex PCR; TCRdb stores just in-frame clones and leaves some out. Here the sample spans some 88,000 clones, around 90% being singletons. The J gene is TRBJ2-7, the V gene TRBV25-1; D is ambiguous. The TCR originated in a human donor with active COVID-19. The donor label of this sample is uncertain. The sample taken for sequencing was peripheral blood. The DNA for the CDR3 is TGTGCCAGCAGTCTAAGCTACGAGCAGTACTTC. Translated, it gives CASSLSYEQYF.